This entry describes one T cell receptor beta chain. Germline V gene data show CDR1 as LGHNA and CDR2 as YNFKEQ. Trimming removed 1 base from V and 4 bases from J; junction bases left unmatched: 7. The CDR3 sequence is 16 residues long. The data belong to a study of shared clonotypes between healthy human individuals. TCRdb's table, derived via immunoSEQ multiplex PCR, lists solely in-frame clones and lacks some. The sample lists some 790,000 clones, about two thirds seen once, with approximately 1.8% in the top ten. Specimen: memory CD4+ T cells sorted from blood. Subset meaning: CD45RA-negative fraction. This receptor was identified in a woman younger than 45 in good health. The chain recombines TRBV4-2 with TRBJ2-3, with 8 bases matching TRBD1. The CDR3 DNA reads TGTGCCAGCAGCCAAGCCCAGGGGGCAGACCCAGATACGCAGTATTTT. This translates into CASSQAQGADPDTQYF.